The 29 T cell receptor beta chains below all came from one sample that was sequenced in a study of PD-L1 blockade in urothelial cancer. Time point specified: peripheral blood 6 weeks after treatment start. Produced via immunoSEQ multiplex PCR; TCRdb's table is partial and in-frame only. The table includes tens of thousands of clones, around 85% detected once. The sequencing here drew on PBMCs, taken around atezolizumab (anti-PD-L1) treatment. Receptor source: a man between 60 and 75 years old with urothelial cancer.

This chain joins TRBV15 and TRBJ1-2, with 8 bases matching TRBD1. The CDR3 loop spans 15 amino acids. CDR1 and CDR2 from the germline V gene are LNHNV and YYDKDF (reference sequence). V dropped 3 bases and J dropped 8; count of bases not matched to a gene: 11. The CDR3 DNA is TGTGCCACCAGCAGGGGTAGGACAGGGACAAAGGGCTACACCTTC. Encoded protein: CATSRGRTGTKGYTF.

This clone occurred a few times. The chain has TRBV30 and TRBJ1-3; D is ambiguous. This CDR3 is built from 12 residues. V lost 4 bases, J lost 5 bases, and 9 bases lay in between. Per germline, CDR1 GTSNPN and CDR2 SVGIG (reference sequence). The DNA of the CDR3 is TGTGCCTGGAACACCGCAAGAAACACCATATATTTT. It specifies CAWNTARNTIYF.

J is TRBJ1-2 and V is TRBV11-2, with a weak D call TRBD1 (5 bases). The ends were cut back, 0 bases at V and 8 bases at J, with 10 bases in the middle. The germline V gene encodes CDR1 SGHAT and CDR2 FQNNGV. This CDR3 comprises 13 residues. The CDR3 nucleotides read TGTGCCAGCAGCTTAGATACAGGAAAGGGCTACACCTTC. It specifies CASSLDTGKGYTF.

Only a few counts were recorded for this clone. For the CDR3, the DNA is TGCGCCAGCAGTTCCGGCAGCGGCTATGGCTACACCTTC. Protein: CASSSGSGYGYTF. The chain has TRBV10-2 and TRBJ1-2, with D hard to call. This CDR3 contains 13 residues. V was pared by 5 bases and J by 4 bases, with 11 bases between. Germline lookup yields CDR1 WSHSY and CDR2 SAAADI.

The chain employs TRBV7-2 and TRBJ2-3; 7 nucleotides line up with TRBD1. This CDR3 has 13 residues. Germline trimming cut 4 bases from V and 3 bases from J; bases unmatched to any gene: 1. CDR1 SGHTA and CDR2 FQGNSA come from the germline V gene. The CDR3: CASSSGQTDTQYF. Here the CDR3 DNA reads TGTGCCAGCAGCTCGGGACAGACAGATACGCAGTATTTT.

The chain uses TRBV4-3 and TRBJ2-3, with D perhaps matching TRBD2 (6 bases). CDR3 length: 15 amino acids. Germline-derived CDR1 and CDR2 are LGHNA and YSLEER. The V end was cut by 4 bases, the J end by 5 bases, with 16 bases between. The chain's CDR3 is CASSPAPGGRDTQYF. DNA for the CDR3: TGCGCCAGCAGCCCCGCACCCGGGGGTCGAGATACGCAGTATTTT.

This chain links TRBV4-1 with TRBJ2-7; 10 positions agree with TRBD2. Trimming took 3 bases from V and 3 from J; bases not matched to a gene: 8. The CDR3 runs 16 residues. CDR1 is MGHRA, CDR2 YSYEKL, per germline. CDR3 sequence (DNA): TGCGCCAGCAGCCATCCTAGTAGCGGGGGGCTCTACGAGCAGTACTTC. It encodes CASSHPSSGGLYEQYF.

This clone is a singleton in its sample. The chain recombines TRBV5-4 with TRBJ1-2; no clear D. This CDR3 is built from 14 residues. Per germline, CDR1 SGHNT and CDR2 YYREEE (reference sequence). The V end lost 4 bases, the J end lost 8 bases, and 18 bases lay between the germline ends. CDR3 sequence: CASSPEGNRGGYTF. The CDR3 DNA follows: TGTGCCAGCAGCCCGGAGGGTAACCGCGGGGGCTACACCTTC.

The chain combines TRBV19 with TRBJ1-2; D call uncertain. This CDR3 is 11 amino acids long. V lost 5 bases and J 4 bases, leaving 5 bases between the germline ends. From germline, CDR1 is LNHDA and CDR2 SQIVND (reference sequence). The CDR3 loop reads CASSRSYGYTF. For the CDR3, the DNA is TGTGCCAGTAGTCGTTCCTATGGCTACACCTTC.

CDR3 bases: TGTGCCAGTTCCCCGGGACAGGTAGCGCGGCCCCAGCATTTT. Translated: CASSPGQVARPQHF. The V call is TRBV27, the J call TRBJ1-5, with 8 bases fitting TRBD1. Germline lookup yields CDR1 MNHEY and CDR2 SMNVEV (reference sequence). The V gene end was trimmed by 9 bases and the J gene end by 9 bases; junction bases not matched to a gene: 13. The CDR3 extends over 14 amino acids.

V usage is TRBV7-8 and J usage is TRBJ2-7; TRBD2 aligns across 12 bases. The CDR3 consists of 16 residues. The V gene's germline CDR1 is SGHVS and CDR2 FQNEAQ. The trim removed 3 bases at V and 2 bases at J, leaving 5 bases unmatched. CDR3 bases: TGTGCCAGCAGCTTTGAGACTAGCGGGAGCCCCTACGAGCAGTACTTC. Translated, it gives CASSFETSGSPYEQYF.

In its sample, this clone was seen a few times. This sequence joins TRBV6-5 and TRBJ2-2; 7 bases match TRBD1. Germline CDR1 and CDR2: MNHEY and SVGAGI. The length of the CDR3 is 15 residues. J was trimmed by 7 bases and V by 6 bases; bases with no gene match: 11. The CDR3 sequence is CASRPATGEGGELFF. CDR3 sequence (DNA): TGTGCCAGCAGGCCCGCTACAGGGGAAGGCGGGGAGCTGTTTTTT.

The chain has TRBV5-1 and TRBJ2-3, with 8 positions matching TRBD2. Germline V lookup: CDR1 SGHRS, CDR2 YFSETQ. The CDR3 sequence is 16 residues long. The junction had 7 bases not matched to a gene; V was cut back by 1 base and J by 3 bases. CDR3 nucleotide sequence: TGCGCCAGCAGCTTGCGCCAGAGCGGGGGAACAGATACGCAGTATTTT. This encodes CASSLRQSGGTDTQYF.

The V call is TRBV4-2, the J call TRBJ1-2; D call uncertain. The germline V gene has CDR1 LGHNA and CDR2 YNFKEQ. V lost 1 base and J 4 bases, leaving 13 bases between the germline ends. The CDR3 runs to 15 residues. The CDR3 spells CASSQGYDRGYGYTF. The CDR3 DNA is TGTGCCAGCAGCCAAGGCTATGACCGGGGCTATGGCTACACCTTC.

The chain is built from TRBV7-8 and TRBJ2-7; D not resolved. This CDR3 is built from 14 residues. Trimming took 6 bases from V and 2 from J, leaving 14 bases between them. Looked up from germline, CDR1 is SGHVS and CDR2 is FQNEAQ. The CDR3 region is CASRRPGAPYEQYF. In nucleotides, the CDR3 is TGTGCCAGCAGGCGTCCTGGTGCCCCCTACGAGCAGTACTTC.

The chain links TRBV4-2 to TRBJ1-4, with 7 positions matching TRBD1. Germline V lookup: CDR1 LGHNA, CDR2 YNFKEQ. The J segment lost 8 bases and the V segment lost 6 bases, leaving 6 bases of the junction unmatched. The CDR3 has 13 residues. The CDR3: CASSSHRGEKLFF. Here the CDR3 DNA reads TGTGCCAGCAGTTCCCACAGGGGCGAAAAACTGTTTTTT.

This clone has a single count. The genes are TRBV7-3 and TRBJ2-1, with 7 bases that match TRBD1. This CDR3 is built from 16 residues. Germline V gene lookup returns CDR1 SGHTA and CDR2 FQGTGA. V lost 6 bases and J lost 3; bases outside the gene matches: 11. CDR3 amino acids: CASSSEGAKNYNEQFF. CDR3 in DNA: TGTGCCAGCAGTTCCGAGGGGGCCAAGAACTACAATGAGCAGTTCTTC. The entire variable domain, with the rest obtained from reference TRBV7-3 and TRBJ2-1, is as follows: GAGVSQTPSNKVTEKGKYVELRCDPISGHTALYWYRQSLGQGPEFLIYFQGTGAADDSGLPNDRFFAVRPEGSVSTLKIQRTERGDSAVYLCASSSEGAKNYNEQFFGPGTRLTVL.

The gene calls are TRBV18 and TRBJ2-3, with D perhaps matching TRBD2 (5 bases). Germline CDR1 reads KGHSH; CDR2 reads LQKENI. The CDR3 consists of 13 residues. Trimming removed 3 bases at V and 8 bases at J, with 12 bases between. This CDR3 reads CASSPARDGTQYF. DNA for the CDR3: TGTGCCAGCTCACCGGCACGGGATGGTACGCAGTATTTT.

The CDR3 sequence: CASSPPGQGRATDTQYF. CDR3 bases: TGTGCCAGCTCACCTCCTGGACAGGGGAGGGCCACAGATACGCAGTATTTT. V gene TRBV18 combines with J gene TRBJ2-3; 9 bases map to TRBD1. This CDR3 has 17 amino acids. The junction had 9 bases not matched to a gene; V was cut back by 3 bases and J by 2 bases. CDR1 and CDR2 from the germline V gene are KGHSH and LQKENI.

The chain carries TRBV7-2 and TRBJ2-4; 10 bases agree with TRBD1. This CDR3 has 17 amino acids. The germline CDR1 and CDR2 sequences are SGHTA and FQGNSA. The V and J ends lost 5 bases and 8 bases, in that order; junction bases with no gene match: 15. CDR3 in DNA: TGTGCCAGCAGCCCCGTCCCCCCGGGACAGGGGAGGGACATTCAGTACTTC. This codes for CASSPVPPGQGRDIQYF.

The CDR3 DNA sequence: TGTGCCAGCAGCTCACCTGTAGGACAGGGGGTGGTGTATGAGCAGTTCTTC. Amino acids: CASSSPVGQGVVYEQFF. The chain joins TRBV11-2 to TRBJ2-1; 10 bases are shared with TRBD1. The germline gives CDR1 SGHAT, CDR2 FQNNGV. The CDR3 loop spans 17 amino acids. The trim removed 4 bases at V and 8 bases at J, leaving 14 bases unmatched.

The chain has TRBV7-2 and TRBJ1-3; possibly TRBD1 for D (6 bases). V was clipped by 6 bases and J by 4 bases, with 10 bases between them. The CDR3 sequence is 13 residues long. The germline gives CDR1 SGHTA, CDR2 FQGNSA. The CDR3 region is CASSIDRGNTIYF. DNA of the CDR3: TGTGCCAGCAGTATCGACAGGGGAAACACCATATATTTT.

The chain links TRBV5-8 to TRBJ2-5, with a weak D call TRBD2 (6 bases). Germline V gene data show CDR1 as SGHTS and CDR2 as YDEGEE. Trimming removed 0 bases from V and 4 bases from J, with 16 bases in between. The CDR3 has 16 residues. For the CDR3, the DNA is TGTGCCAGCAGCTTGGCAACCTCCCGGAGGGCAGAGACCCAGTACTTC. This encodes CASSLATSRRAETQYF.

This clone was detected only once. V and J are TRBV19 and TRBJ1-1; 7 nucleotides agree with TRBD1. Trimming removed 11 bases from V and 6 bases from J; junction bases left unmatched: 12. The CDR3 is 13 amino acids. Germline V gives CDR1 LNHDA, CDR2 SQIVND (reference sequence). CDR3 in amino acids: CASSDRPMPEAFF. For the CDR3, the DNA is TGTGCCTCCTCGGACAGGCCCATGCCTGAAGCTTTCTTT.

The chain uses TRBV7-2 and TRBJ2-1; D gene unclear. Germline V gives CDR1 SGHTA, CDR2 FQGNSA. This CDR3 region has 12 residues. Trimming took off 5 bases at V and 7 bases at J, with 9 bases between the two ends. CDR3 loop: CASSQERNEQFF. In DNA form, the CDR3 reads TGTGCCAGCAGCCAGGAACGGAATGAGCAGTTCTTC. The variable domain in full, with the rest retrieved from reference TRBV7-2 and TRBJ2-1, is GAGVSQSPSNKVTEKGKDVELRCDPISGHTALYWYRQSLGQGLEFLIYFQGNSAPDKSGLPSDRFSAERTGGSVSTLTIQRTQQEDSAVYLCASSQERNEQFFGPGTRLTVL.

The chain recombines TRBV5-1 with TRBJ2-3, with TRBD2 identical over 10 bases. Germline lookup yields CDR1 SGHRS and CDR2 YFSETQ. V was clipped by 4 bases and J by 11 bases; unmatched bases: 13. The CDR3 is 15 amino acids. CDR3: CASSPRGTSVPLQYF. Written as DNA, the CDR3 is TGCGCCAGCAGCCCAAGGGGGACTAGCGTTCCTTTGCAGTATTTT.

The rearrangement joins TRBV6-6 to TRBJ2-2; D gene ambiguous. Between the trimmed V and J ends, which lost 8 bases and 7 bases, there was a span of 8 bases. CDR3 length: 11 residues. The germline CDR1 and CDR2 sequences are MNHNY and SVGAGI (reference sequence). Here the CDR3 reads CASRTRGELFF. CDR3 nucleotide sequence: TGTGCCAGCCGCACTCGCGGGGAGCTGTTTTTT.

With respect to this clone: One end of the junction varies from germline; a read error may be responsible. The CDR3 nucleotides read TGCGCCAGCAGCCAAGATGCGGGGGGGCCGCATTTT. Translation: CASSQDAGGPHF. The genes are TRBV4-3 and TRBJ2-3; 9 bases map to TRBD2. Per germline, CDR1 LGHNA and CDR2 YSLEER. The CDR3 contains 12 residues.

The chain uses TRBV10-2 and TRBJ1-2; D may be TRBD1 (6 bases). Germline CDR1 reads WSHSY; CDR2 reads SAAADI. Between the trimmed V and J ends, which lost 7 bases and 4 bases, there was a span of 16 bases. The CDR3 has 14 amino acids. CDR3 DNA: TGCGCCAGCATCCCCTCAGGGGCCTCCTATGGCTACACCTTC. This gives the protein CASIPSGASYGYTF.